This is a list of T cell receptor beta chains from one sample in a study of T-cell memory formation after mild COVID-19. TCRdb re-derived calls from the 5' RACE reads in MiXCR, one entry per CDR3 protein. Among about 340,000 distinct CDR3 sequences, more than 20% were seen once, and the ten largest hold approximately 13%. The sequenced sample consisted of PBMCs or a T cell subset sorted from them (not recorded which). The receptors were gathered from an adult woman who had mild COVID-19 (a few samples of this study predate the infection). Cell type and time point are not known. The CDR3 runs from the conserved cysteine through the conserved F or W. A D gene is named only where the DNA matches it firmly. Clone size is not always given. Where it is, it says once, few, many or a class for expanded clones.

J | V | D | length | size | DNA | CDR3
TRBJ1-1 | TRBV5-6 | . | 13 | . | TGTGCCAGCAGCTTGAACTGGGAGGGTGAAGCTTTCTTT | CASSLNWEGEAFF
TRBJ1-5 | TRBV29-1 | . | 14 | few | TGCAGCGTCCGAGGGATAGATAGCAATCAGCCCCAGCATTTT | CSVRGIDSNQPQHF
TRBJ2-1 | TRBV20-1 | TRBD2 | 15 | . | TGCAGTGCTGGTCCCGGACTAGCGGGACACAATGAGCAGTTCTTC | CSAGPGLAGHNEQFF
TRBJ2-5 | TRBV7-8 | TRBD2 | 15 | many | TGTGCCAGCAAGAATGGCGGGGGGGTCCAAGAGACCCAGTACTTC | CASKNGGGVQETQYF
TRBJ2-7 | TRBV11-3 | . | 15 | few | TGTGCCAGCAGCTTAGCTTTCGGGGTTGGCTACGAGCAGTACTTC | CASSLAFGVGYEQYF
TRBJ2-3 | TRBV13 | . | 15 | few | TGTGCCAGCAGCCCTAACCTGGCGGAAACAGATACGCAGTATTTT | CASSPNLAETDTQYF
TRBJ2-7 | TRBV29-1 | TRBD1 | 12 | . | TGCAGCGTTGGACAGGGAGCCTACGAGCAGTACTTC | CSVGQGAYEQYF
TRBJ2-7 | TRBV7-2 | TRBD1 | 13 | . | TGTGCCAGCACCCAGGGACAGCGCTACGAGCAGTACTTC | CASTQGQRYEQYF
TRBJ2-5 | TRBV6-2/TRBV6-3 | TRBD1 | 14 | . | TGTGCCAGCAGTTGGGACAGGGGGCGAGAGACCCAGTACTTC | CASSWDRGRETQYF
TRBJ2-6 | TRBV24-1 | . | 16 | . | TGTGCCACCAGTGACACCGTGGGATCTGGGGCCAACGTCCTGACTTTC | CATSDTVGSGANVLTF
TRBJ1-1 | TRBV6-5 | TRBD1 | 16 | . | TGTGCCAGCAGACGCGACAGGGGTCTTACGAACACTGAAGCTTTCTTT | CASRRDRGLTNTEAFF
TRBJ1-4 | TRBV4-1 | . | 12 | . | TGCGCCAGCAGCCTTAACCCGGGAAAACTGTTTTTT | CASSLNPGKLFF
TRBJ2-7 | TRBV3-1 | TRBD2 | 13 | . | TGTGCCAGCAGCCGAGAACTAGCGGGGGAGCAGTACTTC | CASSRELAGEQYF